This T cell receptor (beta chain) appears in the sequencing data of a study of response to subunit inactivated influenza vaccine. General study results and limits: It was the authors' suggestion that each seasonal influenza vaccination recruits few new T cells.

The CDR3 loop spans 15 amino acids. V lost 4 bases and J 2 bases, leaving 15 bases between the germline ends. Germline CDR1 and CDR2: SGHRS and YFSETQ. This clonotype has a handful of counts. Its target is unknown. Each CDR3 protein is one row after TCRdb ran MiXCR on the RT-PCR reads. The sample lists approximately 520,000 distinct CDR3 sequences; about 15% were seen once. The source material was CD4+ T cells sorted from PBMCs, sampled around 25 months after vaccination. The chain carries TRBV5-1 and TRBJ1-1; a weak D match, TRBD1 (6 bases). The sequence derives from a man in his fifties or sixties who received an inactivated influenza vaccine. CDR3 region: CASSTMDRSNTEAFF. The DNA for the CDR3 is TGCGCCAGCAGCACCATGGACAGATCTAACACTGAAGCTTTCTTT.